This T cell receptor (beta chain) was recorded in a study of somatic mutations in cytotoxic T cells in rheumatoid arthritis. Overall study context: A roughly 32 ml EDTA sample of patient blood was drawn right after diagnosis, before any treatment. The study, taken as a whole, reports: Relative to age-matched healthy controls, rheumatoid arthritis patients did not differ significantly in CD8+ T-cell clonality. Reported slight underrepresentation of TRBV07 in rheumatoid arthritis patients was not subjected to multiple-comparison adjustment.

The CDR3 spans 17 residues. The germline gives CDR1 MNHNS, CDR2 SASEGT. V was trimmed by 2 bases and J by 0 bases, leaving 15 bases between them. Researchers isolated CD4+ and CD8+ cells by positive magnetic bead selection and then checked their purity by flow cytometry. Only a few counts were recorded for this clone. The antigen is undetermined. Only in-frame clones appear in the TCRdb table, and some are missing; sequencing was by immunoSEQ multiplex PCR. The data show approximately 21,000 clones, with approximately 78% seen just once and approximately 3.4% held by the top ten. Sequenced input: CD8+ T cells sorted from blood. The genes are TRBV6-1 and TRBJ2-3; D may be TRBD1 (6 bases). This TCR derives from an adult with rheumatoid arthritis. The CDR3 sequence: CASSELSGQPSTDTQYF. The DNA for the CDR3 is TGTGCCAGCAGTGAACTCTCTGGACAGCCAAGCACAGATACGCAGTATTTT.